The 27 T cell receptor beta chains presented below share a single source sample, sequenced in a study of cytomegalovirus exposure and HLA in healthy donors. In the PCR, 60 Vbeta and 13 Jbeta primers were used. Sequencing was performed with immunoSEQ multiplex PCR; in TCRdb, only in-frame clones are kept and a portion is missing. The sample has approximately 180,000 clones, 80% to 85% seen once. The sample comprised PBMCs. Source of these receptors: a woman between 40 and 50 years old in good health and CMV-seronegative.

The CDR3 sequence is CSVEVGQGGMNTEAFF. The CDR3 region has the DNA TGCAGCGTTGAGGTCGGACAGGGAGGGATGAACACTGAAGCTTTCTTT. The rearrangement joins TRBV29-1 to TRBJ1-1; 8 bases agree with TRBD1. CDR1 and CDR2 from the germline V gene are SQVTM and ANQGSEA. V lost 3 bases, J lost 0 bases, and 9 bases stayed unmatched. This CDR3 contains 16 residues.

CDR3 in DNA: TGCGCCAGCAGCCAAGCAATCAATGAGCAGTTCTTC. It specifies CASSQAINEQFF. This chain uses TRBV4-1 with TRBJ2-1; no firm D call. CDR1 and CDR2 (germline): MGHRA, YSYEKL. V lost 1 base and J 6 bases, leaving 4 bases between the germline ends. The CDR3 loop spans 12 amino acids.

The rearrangement uses TRBV7-9 and TRBJ1-1; D is perhaps TRBD1 (5 bases). Trimming left V 4 bases short and J 2 bases short, with 8 bases between. The CDR3 loop spans 13 amino acids. Germline lookup yields CDR1 SEHNR and CDR2 FQNEAQ (reference sequence). The CDR3 here is CASSSRTNTEAFF. The CDR3 DNA follows: TGTGCCAGCAGCTCCAGGACAAACACTGAAGCTTTCTTT.

Concerning this clone: Other DNA sequences within the sample encode an identical CDR3. The J gene is TRBJ1-5, the V gene TRBV19; D is unresolved. The CDR3 has 13 residues. Per germline, CDR1 LNHDA and CDR2 SQIVND (reference sequence). V was pared by 4 bases and J by 1 base, with 5 bases between. This CDR3 is CASSRQSNQPQHF. As DNA, the CDR3 is TGTGCCAGTAGTAGGCAGAGCAATCAGCCCCAGCATTTT.

The rearrangement joins TRBV14 to TRBJ1-2; D gene uncertain. V dropped 2 bases and J dropped 0 bases, with 4 bases sitting between them. Germline CDR1 reads SGHDN; CDR2 reads FVKESK. CDR3 length: 13 amino acids. In nucleotides, the CDR3 is TGTGCCAGCAGCCAAATAGCTAACTATGGCTACACCTTC. Protein: CASSQIANYGYTF.

This clone was observed a handful of times. The chain carries TRBV6-4 and TRBJ2-3, with TRBD2 matching over 14 bases. CDR1 and CDR2 (germline): MRHNA, SNTAGT. The CDR3 loop spans 15 amino acids. V shed 7 bases, J shed 4 bases, and the junction held 4 bases outside the gene matches. DNA of the CDR3: TGTGCCAGCAAGGGACTAGCGGGAGAGTCAGATACGCAGTATTTT. Translation: CASKGLAGESDTQYF.

This chain uses TRBV4-3 with TRBJ2-7; D is uncertain. Per the germline V gene, CDR1 is LGHNA and CDR2 is YSLEER. CDR3 length: 16 amino acids. V was shortened by 0 bases and J by 1 base, with 13 bases between the two germline ends. This chain's CDR3 is CASSQDPPTGSYEQYF. The CDR3 DNA follows: TGCGCCAGCAGCCAAGATCCCCCCACGGGTTCCTACGAGCAGTACTTC.

This chain's CDR3 is CASSQAGFYEQYF. CDR3 in DNA: TGTGCCAGCAGCCAAGCGGGGTTCTACGAGCAGTACTTC. The genes are TRBV7-2 and TRBJ2-7, with TRBD2 matching over 7 bases. Germline V gene lookup returns CDR1 SGHTA and CDR2 FQGNSA. CDR3 length: 13 residues. Trimming at V came to 5 bases and at J to 3 bases, leaving 4 bases not matched to a gene.

This clone is a singleton in its sample. This sequence joins TRBV4-3 and TRBJ1-3, with D unresolved. The V gene lost 0 bases and the J gene lost 5 bases, with 5 bases spanning the gap. CDR1 LGHNA and CDR2 YSLEER come from the germline V gene. CDR3 size: 13 residues. The CDR3 here is CASSQEGRNTIYF. Here the CDR3 DNA reads TGCGCCAGCAGCCAAGAGGGCAGAAACACCATATATTTT.

This clone appeared a single time. This chain links TRBV5-1 with TRBJ1-4; D gene ambiguous. The V end lost 0 bases, the J end lost 3 bases, and 3 bases lay between the germline ends. CDR1 is SGHRS and CDR2 is YFSETQ in the germline V gene. The CDR3 is 13 residues long. Here the CDR3 DNA reads TGCGCCAGCAGCTTGGTAGCTAATGAAAAACTGTTTTTT. This gives the protein CASSLVANEKLFF.

The chain employs TRBV27 and TRBJ2-1, with D maybe TRBD1 (5 bases). This CDR3 contains 13 residues. Germline loops: CDR1 MNHEY, CDR2 SMNVEV (reference sequence). Trimming left V 4 bases short and J 3 bases short, with 7 bases between. CDR3 sequence reads: CASSSDSYNEQFF. CDR3 in DNA: TGTGCCAGCAGTTCCGACAGCTACAATGAGCAGTTCTTC.

Worth noting for this clone: Other DNA sequences of this sample code for an identical CDR3. This chain links TRBV5-1 with TRBJ2-5, with TRBD1 as a possible D gene (7 bases). CDR3 length equals 14 residues. CDR1 and CDR2 (germline): SGHRS, YFSETQ. Deletions cut 4 bases from V and 1 base from J, with 11 bases between. The CDR3 reads CASSPQGGQETQYF. The DNA of the CDR3 is TGCGCCAGCAGCCCCCAGGGGGGCCAAGAGACCCAGTACTTC.

The chain carries TRBV2 and TRBJ1-5, with D tentatively TRBD1 (6 bases). CDR1 SNHLY and CDR2 FYNNEI come from the germline V gene. This CDR3 has 14 amino acids. V was trimmed by 4 bases and J by 6 bases, leaving 13 bases between them. The CDR3 is CASSATQGSQPQHF. CDR3 DNA: TGTGCCAGCAGTGCCACACAGGGAAGTCAGCCCCAGCATTTT.

The V gene is TRBV7-3, the J gene TRBJ1-5, with no clear D. The germline V and J ends were trimmed by 5 bases and 6 bases, with 14 bases remaining between them. In germline, CDR1 is SGHTA, CDR2 FQGTGA. This CDR3 spans 14 amino acids. This CDR3 reads CASSPGLAPQPQHF. The CDR3 coding sequence is TGTGCCAGCAGCCCCGGACTGGCCCCTCAGCCCCAGCATTTT.

The rearrangement uses TRBV9 and TRBJ2-1; TRBD2 matches at 9 bases. The CDR3 contains 19 residues. Trimming removed 4 bases from V and 1 base from J; junction bases left unmatched: 15. From germline, CDR1 is SGDLS and CDR2 YYNGEE. For the CDR3, the DNA is TGTGCCAGCAGCCTGCCTACGGTAGCGGGAGTTTCATCCTACAATGAGCAGTTCTTC. This gives the protein CASSLPTVAGVSSYNEQFF.

The sample holds a few counts of this clone. V gene TRBV30 combines with J gene TRBJ1-5; 8 bases match TRBD1. J gave up 5 bases and V 5 bases, and 8 bases lay outside the gene matches. This CDR3 region has 14 residues. The germline gives CDR1 GTSNPN, CDR2 SVGIG (reference sequence). CDR3 in DNA: TGTGCCTGGGGTAGACAGGGGATCGATCAGCCCCAGCATTTT. The encoded protein is CAWGRQGIDQPQHF. The full variable domain, in which reference TRBV30 and TRBJ1-5 provide the parts outside the CDR3, is SQTIHQWPATLVQPVGSPLSLECTVEGTSNPNLYWYRQAAGRGLQLLFYSVGIGQISSEVPQNLSASRPQDRQFILSSKKLLLSDSGFYLCAWGRQGIDQPQHFGDGTRLSIL.

The genes are TRBV7-9 and TRBJ2-7; D may be TRBD1 or TRBD2 (7 bases each). The ends were cut back, 5 bases at V and 0 bases at J, with 14 bases in the middle. Germline loops: CDR1 SEHNR, CDR2 FQNEAQ (reference sequence). The CDR3 runs 15 residues. CDR3 sequence: CASSTDRTSSYEQYV. The CDR3 nucleotides are TGTGCCAGCAGCACGGACAGGACTAGCTCCTACGAGCAGTACGTC.

This clone was counted a few times. The chain joins TRBV5-4 to TRBJ1-2, with D perhaps matching TRBD1 (5 bases). The CDR3 loop spans 14 amino acids. Germline values: CDR1 SGHNT, CDR2 YYREEE (reference sequence). Trimming shortened V by 2 bases and J by 5 bases, and 13 bases separated the two germline ends. For the CDR3, the DNA is TGTGCCAGCAGCTTAAGGGGTGATGGATATGGCTACACCTTC. Its translation: CASSLRGDGYGYTF.

CDR3 in DNA: TGTGCCAGCAGCGTAGATTTAGCGGGAGACTACAATGAGCAGTTCTTC. Amino acids: CASSVDLAGDYNEQFF. The chain has TRBV9 and TRBJ2-1, with 9 nucleotides matching TRBD2. From germline, CDR1 is SGDLS and CDR2 YYNGEE. This CDR3 spans 16 amino acids. Losses at the gene ends were 0 bases for V and 3 bases for J; bases not matched to a gene: 4.

CDR3 residues: CASILTVLSNGPQHF. Written as DNA, the CDR3 is TGTGCCAGTATCCTGACAGTACTTAGCAACGGGCCCCAGCATTTT. The rearrangement joins TRBV19 to TRBJ1-5, with D maybe TRBD1 (5 bases). CDR3 length: 15 amino acids. Germline V gives CDR1 LNHDA, CDR2 SQIVND (reference sequence). V lost 7 bases and J 9 bases, leaving 22 bases between the germline ends.

The CDR3 protein is CAIGRQESDEQFF. The CDR3 DNA reads TGTGCCATAGGCCGGCAAGAAAGCGATGAGCAGTTCTTC. The chain uses TRBV10-3 and TRBJ2-1; D not certain. The V end lost 9 bases, the J end lost 8 bases, and 17 bases lay between the germline ends. The germline gives CDR1 ENHRY, CDR2 SYGVKD. The CDR3 consists of 13 residues.

The chain combines TRBV30 with TRBJ1-3; TRBD1 aligns across 7 bases. The CDR3 runs to 19 residues. Germline V gene data show CDR1 as GTSNPN and CDR2 as SVGIG (reference sequence). The J segment lost 0 bases and the V segment lost 3 bases, leaving 17 bases of the junction unmatched. CDR3 residues: CAWRWRDRNRDPSGNTIYF. The CDR3 bases are TGTGCCTGGAGGTGGAGGGACAGAAATAGGGACCCCTCTGGAAACACCATATATTTT.

This clone was recorded a few times. The genes are TRBV7-2 and TRBJ1-2; tentatively, D is TRBD1 (5 bases). Germline V gives CDR1 SGHTA, CDR2 FQGNSA. Trimming removed 7 bases at V and 6 bases at J, with 15 bases between. The CDR3 runs 13 residues. The CDR3 region has the DNA TGTGCCAGCACCCCGGGACTTCCGAATGGCTACACCTTC. It specifies CASTPGLPNGYTF.

The genes are TRBV5-1 and TRBJ2-5; 7 positions match TRBD1. The CDR3 totals 16 residues. Germline V gives CDR1 SGHRS, CDR2 YFSETQ. With V trimmed by 2 bases and J by 5 bases, 12 bases remained unmatched. CDR3 DNA sequence: TGCGCCAGCAGCTTTAACCTGGACAGGTCGTCCGAGACCCAGTACTTC. Protein: CASSFNLDRSSETQYF.

Only a few counts were recorded for this clone. V usage is TRBV29-1 and J usage is TRBJ1-2; no firm D call. Deletions cut 4 bases from V and 6 bases from J, with 6 bases between. The length of the CDR3 is 10 residues. Germline V CDR1 and CDR2: SQVTM, ANQGSEA. The CDR3 is CSVVEDGYTF. The CDR3, as DNA: TGCAGCGTTGTGGAGGATGGCTACACCTTC.

The chain uses TRBV29-1 and TRBJ1-5; the match to TRBD1 covers 7 bases. From germline, CDR1 is SQVTM and CDR2 ANQGSEA. The junction had 8 bases not matched to a gene; V was cut back by 5 bases and J by 7 bases. This CDR3 spans 13 amino acids. Here the CDR3 DNA reads TGCAGCGTTTGCGAAGGGGGCGAGCAGCCCCAGCATTTT. Translating gives CSVCEGGEQPQHF.

The rearrangement links TRBV28 to TRBJ2-7; D might be TRBD1 (6 bases). The V gene's germline CDR1 is MDHEN and CDR2 SYDVKM. V lost 7 bases and J 2 bases, leaving 12 bases between the germline ends. The CDR3 has 13 residues. As DNA, the CDR3 is TGTGCCAGCACTCGGGACACCCCCTACGAGCAGTACGTC. This sequence encodes CASTRDTPYEQYV.